The 15 T cell receptor beta chains presented below share a single source sample, sequenced in a study of blood T cells in healthy people across ages (dated by TCRdb to the mid-2010s). The library was obtained by 5' RACE. Sequencing used an Illumina HiSeq 2500. A second roughly 6 to 11 cycle PCR used a sample-barcoded 5' primer and a J-beta primer mix. TCRdb's own reprocessing of the public reads used fastp at Q25 and MiXCR and kept productive beta chains. Each CDR3 protein gets just one entry, which takes the most common genes and DNA from the rows behind it. The sample table holds 600,000 to 900,000 distinct CDR3 sequences, of which 20% to 30% were seen once. 3% of the sample goes to the ten largest clones. These sequences were also reported in another study, on T cells of mothers and their children.

The specimen was blood. All receptors derive from a boy aged 5-17 years in good health.

The chain links TRBV5-5 to TRBJ1-1; D is unresolved. Trimming pared 6 bases from V and 1 base from J, leaving 13 bases between. The germline V gene encodes CDR1 SGHKS and CDR2 YYEKEE (reference sequence). The CDR3 covers 14 residues. The CDR3 region is CASKRTSENTEAFF. The CDR3 region has the DNA TGTGCCAGCAAAAGGACGAGCGAGAACACTGAAGCTTTCTTT.

The sample holds one count of this clonotype. The chain carries TRBV3-1 and TRBJ1-6; perhaps TRBD1 as D (6 bases). The CDR3 has 17 residues. CDR1 and CDR2 from the germline V gene are LGHDT and YNNKEL (reference sequence). The V end was cut by 4 bases, the J end by 9 bases, with 22 bases between. The CDR3 DNA reads as TGTGCCAGCAGCCCCCAGGTTCTGGGGGCAGGAGGTTCACCCCTCCACTTT. Its protein product is CASSPQVLGAGGSPLHF.

This clonotype was seen a handful of times. The J gene is TRBJ2-1, the V gene TRBV12-3 or TRBV12-4; the D gene is possibly TRBD2 (6 bases). V was trimmed by 5 bases and J by 5 bases, leaving 16 bases between them. This CDR3 contains 15 residues. CDR3 nucleotides: TGTGCCAGCAGTAGGGGACTCGTACCTAACAATGAGCAGTTCTTC. Translated: CASSRGLVPNNEQFF.

The chain is built from TRBV29-1 and TRBJ2-5, with D unclear. The DNA matches TRBJ2-7 better at its end, which makes the J call doubtful. The germline V gene has CDR1 SQVTM and CDR2 ANQGSEA. The CDR3 totals 13 residues. The CDR3 spells CSVSSDNRYEQYF. In DNA form, the CDR3 reads TGCAGCGTCTCTAGTGACAATCGCTACGAGCAGTACTTC.

A few counts support this clonotype. The V call is TRBV7-8, the J call TRBJ1-2, with 7 bases matching TRBD1. The CDR3 contains 14 residues. Germline loops: CDR1 SGHVS, CDR2 FQNEAQ. J lost 10 bases, V lost 5 bases, and 13 bases had no gene match. CDR3 sequence (DNA): TGTGCCAGCAGCCAGGGGGGGAGGACAGAAGACTACACCTTC. Protein: CASSQGGRTEDYTF.

The chain uses TRBV6-1 and TRBJ1-5; TRBD1 agrees at 8 bases. This CDR3 has 14 amino acids. Germline CDR1 MNHNS, CDR2 SASEGT. V trimming: 6 bases; J trimming: 2 bases; junction bases outside the gene matches: 3. The CDR3: CASSDRGGNQPQHF. The CDR3, as DNA: TGTGCCAGCAGCGACAGGGGTGGCAATCAGCCCCAGCATTTT.

This clonotype occurred a few times. The CDR3 DNA follows: TGTGCCAGCAGGCCAAATGAGGGCGGCTATGGCTACACCTTC. This sequence encodes CASRPNEGGYGYTF. The chain uses TRBV6-6 and TRBJ1-2; D gene uncertain. V lost 6 bases, J lost 4 bases, and 15 bases lay in between. Germline loops: CDR1 MNHNY, CDR2 SVGAGI (reference sequence). The CDR3 extends over 14 amino acids.

The V and J genes are TRBV6-5 and TRBJ2-5; D remains unclear. The V and J ends lost 2 bases and 11 bases respectively, with 24 bases between them. This CDR3 region has 16 residues. CDR1 is MNHEY and CDR2 is SVGAGI in the germline V gene. In nucleotides, the CDR3 is TGTGCCAGCAGTTACGGTCCCGGACGGCGACTCGAGGAGCAGTACTTC. The encoded protein is CASSYGPGRRLEEQYF.

This chain links TRBV29-1 with TRBJ1-2; 9 bases match TRBD1. Per the germline V gene, CDR1 is SQVTM and CDR2 is ANQGSEA. The CDR3 has 13 amino acids. V lost 6 bases to trimming and J lost 8 bases; unmatched junction nucleotides: 10. The CDR3 protein is CSVKTGGYRGYTF. In nucleotides, the CDR3 is TGCAGCGTCAAAACAGGGGGCTACCGCGGCTACACCTTC.

This clonotype was recorded a few times. This chain uses TRBV7-9 with TRBJ2-7; 8 bases are shared with TRBD2. In germline, CDR1 is SEHNR, CDR2 FQNEAQ (reference sequence). The CDR3 spans 14 residues. V dropped 3 bases and J dropped 3; count of bases not matched to a gene: 4. Here the CDR3 reads CASSLGTRRYEQYF. Here the CDR3 DNA reads TGTGCCAGCAGCTTGGGGACTAGACGCTACGAGCAGTACTTC.

This clonotype was observed at least ten times. This sequence joins TRBV5-5 and TRBJ2-1; D may correspond to TRBD1 or TRBD2 (6 bases each). This CDR3 contains 15 residues. The V end lost 0 bases, the J end lost 3 bases, and 10 bases lay between the germline ends. CDR1 and CDR2 from the germline V gene are SGHKS and YYEKEE (reference sequence). CDR3 nucleotides: TGTGCCAGCAGCTTGGTGGGGGGCATCTACAATGAGCAGTTCTTC. Its translation: CASSLVGGIYNEQFF. The full variable domain, rest sourced from reference TRBV5-5 and TRBJ2-1, is DAGVTQSPTHLIKTRGQQVTLRCSPISGHKSVSWYQQVLGQGPQFIFQYYEKEERGRGNFPDRFSARQFPNYSSELNVNALLLGDSALYLCASSLVGGIYNEQFFGPGTRLTVL.

V and J are TRBV11-2 and TRBJ2-5; 9 positions agree with TRBD2. This CDR3 has 16 amino acids. Looked up from germline, CDR1 is SGHAT and CDR2 is FQNNGV. Losses at the gene ends were 3 bases for V and 6 bases for J; bases not matched to a gene: 11. The DNA for the CDR3 is TGTGCCAGCAGCTTTATGGGACTAGCTGCTTTCAAGACCCAGTACTTC. Protein product: CASSFMGLAAFKTQYF.

V usage is TRBV7-2 and J usage is TRBJ1-1; no clear D. This CDR3 contains 14 residues. With 1 base removed from V and 3 bases from J, the gap between germline ends came to 9 bases. Germline CDR1 is SGHTA and CDR2 is FQGNSA. CDR3 sequence (DNA): TGTGCCAGCAGCTTAGGCTCTGGGGACACTGAAGCTTTCTTT. Amino acid sequence: CASSLGSGDTEAFF.

This clonotype was observed a handful of times. The gene calls are TRBV7-2 and TRBJ2-5, with 15 nucleotides matching TRBD2. The DNA end is more similar to TRBJ2-1, so the J call may be wrong. CDR3 length: 16 amino acids. Germline V gives CDR1 SGHTA, CDR2 FQGNSA. CDR3 in amino acids: CASSPPGLAGGNEQFF. The CDR3 region has the DNA TGTGCCAGCAGCCCCCCGGGACTAGCGGGGGGCAATGAGCAGTTCTTC.

This clonotype has just a few counts. The chain carries TRBV2 and TRBJ2-5, with 9 bases lining up with TRBD2. The end of the DNA fits TRBJ2-1 better, so the J call may be wrong. The CDR3 extends over 15 amino acids. In germline, CDR1 is SNHLY, CDR2 FYNNEI. CDR3: CASSEAAGGPNEQFF. CDR3 DNA: TGTGCCAGCAGTGAAGCGGCGGGGGGGCCGAATGAGCAGTTCTTC.